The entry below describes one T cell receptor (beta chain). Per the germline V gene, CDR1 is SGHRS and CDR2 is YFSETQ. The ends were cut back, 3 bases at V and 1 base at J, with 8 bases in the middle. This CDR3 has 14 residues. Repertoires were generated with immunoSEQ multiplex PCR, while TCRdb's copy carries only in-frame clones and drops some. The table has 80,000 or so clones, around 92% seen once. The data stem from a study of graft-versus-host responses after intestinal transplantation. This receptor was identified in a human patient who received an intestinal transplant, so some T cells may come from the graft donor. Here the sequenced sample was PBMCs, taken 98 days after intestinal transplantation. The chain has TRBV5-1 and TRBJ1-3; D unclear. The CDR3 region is CASSSGDSGNTIYF. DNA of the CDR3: TGCGCCAGCAGCTCAGGAGATTCTGGAAACACCATATATTTT.